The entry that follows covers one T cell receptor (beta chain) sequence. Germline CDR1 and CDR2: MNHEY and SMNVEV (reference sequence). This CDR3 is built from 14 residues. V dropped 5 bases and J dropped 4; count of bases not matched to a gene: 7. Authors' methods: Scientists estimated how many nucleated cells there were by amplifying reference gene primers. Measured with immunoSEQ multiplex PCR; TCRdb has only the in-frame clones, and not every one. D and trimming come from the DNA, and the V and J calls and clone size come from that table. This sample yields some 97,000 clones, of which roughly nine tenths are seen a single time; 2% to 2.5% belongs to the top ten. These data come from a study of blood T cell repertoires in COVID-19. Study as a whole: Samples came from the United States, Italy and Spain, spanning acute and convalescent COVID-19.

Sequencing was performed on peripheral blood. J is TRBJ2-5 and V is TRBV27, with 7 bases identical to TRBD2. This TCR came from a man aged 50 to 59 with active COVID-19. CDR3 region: CASSLFGGGETQYF. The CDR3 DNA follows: TGTGCCAGCAGTCTCTTTGGGGGGGGAGAGACCCAGTACTTC.